Listed below are T cell receptor beta chains from one sample, sequenced in a study of Ad26.COV2.S vaccination and SARS-CoV-2 variants. Some clones are missing from TCRdb's copy, which holds only in-frame ones; the method was immunoSEQ multiplex PCR. The sample includes about 420,000 clones, approximately 90% of them seen just once. The input for sequencing was peripheral blood, taken in a trial of Ad26.COV2.S vaccine versus placebo. The receptors here all came from a person between 18 and 65 years old who received the Ad26.COV2.S COVID-19 vaccine or a placebo. Both conserved end residues are trimmed from each CDR3.

v_gene	j_gene	CDR3aa
TRBV19	TRBJ1-5	ASRPRYSNQPQH
TRBV20-1	TRBJ2-7	SASRQGGVEQY
TRBV5-1	TRBJ1-6	ASRSTSGQLNSPLH
TRBV11-2	TRBJ2-7	ASSLDSPEPDEQY
TRBV30	TRBJ2-3	ACHPTGVSTDTQY
TRBV7-3	TRBJ2-6	ASSLNSLAGGVPGANVLT
TRBV2	TRBJ1-5	ASRPGPRVGLNQPQH
TRBV5-5	TRBJ2-3	ASNIFSGTDTQY
TRBV20-1	TRBJ1-2	SARGLDGYT
TRBV7-6	TRBJ2-2	ASSRGDRVTGELF
TRBV30	TRBJ2-3	AWGIPTASTDTQY
TRBV16	TRBJ1-1	ASMTGLNTEAF
TRBV11-3	TRBJ2-1	ASSPRTGNNEQF
TRBV7-3	TRBJ1-1	ASSSRDGTEAF
TRBV7-9	TRBJ2-2	ASRPLSAGELF
TRBV7-2	TRBJ2-3	ASSLVGDTDTQY
TRBV5-1	TRBJ1-6	ASSLDRVLNSPLH
TRBV9	TRBJ2-3	ASSNRPGDRGFTSTDTQY
TRBV4-3	TRBJ1-5	ASSPSRQGWSNQPQH
TRBV30	TRBJ2-7	AWSAGGAWYDEQY
TRBV12-3/TRBV12-4	TRBJ2-5	ASGSRVAETQY
TRBV19	TRBJ1-1	ASSTREGDTEAF
TRBV9	TRBJ2-3	ASSVVGTDTQY
TRBV9	TRBJ1-5	ASSPGGGLNQPQH
TRBV9	TRBJ1-4	ASSVRSTNEKLF
TRBV2	TRBJ1-5	ASSEGLSGNQPQH
TRBV9	TRBJ1-4	ASSVGIGFVNEKLF
TRBV18	TRBJ2-5	ASSLQGGETQY
TRBV5-1	TRBJ1-6	ASSLAGTRYNSPLH
TRBV28	TRBJ1-6	ASSQYPPGTGVYSPLH
TRBV18	TRBJ2-1	ASSPRDYNEQF